This T cell receptor beta chain is from a study of STAT5B mutations in CD4+ large granular lymphocyte leukemia. The study's findings and limits: TRBV06-family usage was enriched in top patient clones (8/27) versus controls (2/35).

Sequencing was performed with immunoSEQ multiplex PCR; in TCRdb, only in-frame clones are kept and a portion is missing. The profile shows tens of thousands of clones, 70% to 75% of them singletons. As concerns this clone: Its antigen is not known.

Per the germline V gene, CDR1 is ENHRY and CDR2 is SYGVKD. CDR3 size: 13 residues. Trimming removed 4 bases from V and 4 bases from J, with 10 bases in between. Sequenced input: CD4+ T cells from blood buffy coats. This clonotype originated in a human donor in good health. The chain combines TRBV10-3 with TRBJ2-5; D uncertain. CDR3 amino acids: CAISGVVGETQYF. CDR3 DNA: TGTGCCATCAGTGGGGTGGTAGGAGAGACCCAGTACTTC.